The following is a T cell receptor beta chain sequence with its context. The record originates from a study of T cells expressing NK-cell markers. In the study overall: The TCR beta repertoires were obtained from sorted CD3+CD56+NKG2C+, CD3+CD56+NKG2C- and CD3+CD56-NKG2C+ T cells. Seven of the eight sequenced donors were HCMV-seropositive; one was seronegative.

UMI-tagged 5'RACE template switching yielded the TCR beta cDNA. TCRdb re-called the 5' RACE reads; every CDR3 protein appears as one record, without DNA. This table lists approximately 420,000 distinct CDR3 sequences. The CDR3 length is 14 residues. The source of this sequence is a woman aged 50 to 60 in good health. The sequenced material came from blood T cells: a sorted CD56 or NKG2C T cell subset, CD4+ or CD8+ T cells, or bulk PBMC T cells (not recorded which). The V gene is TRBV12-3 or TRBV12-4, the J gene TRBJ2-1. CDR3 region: CASSFLAPIDEQFF.